These 16 T cell receptor beta chains were all obtained from the same sample, sequenced in a study of blood T cell repertoires in COVID-19. TCRdb keeps only in-frame clones here, not all; method: immunoSEQ multiplex PCR. The sample has about 430,000 clones; roughly 84% are singletons. Source material: PBMCs or T cells enriched from blood (not recorded which). The receptors come from a woman in her late teens or twenties who had been exposed to COVID-19.

The CDR3 here is CASRLAGVQETQYF. CDR3 DNA: TGTGCCAGCAGACTAGCGGGGGTCCAAGAGACCCAGTACTTC. The rearrangement uses TRBV6-5 and TRBJ2-5; TRBD2 aligns across 11 bases. Per germline, CDR1 MNHEY and CDR2 SVGAGI. V trimming: 6 bases; J trimming: 1 base; junction bases outside the gene matches: 1. CDR3 size: 14 residues.

This chain links TRBV19 with TRBJ2-6, with D possibly being TRBD2 (5 bases). V lost 3 bases, J lost 0 bases, and 12 bases lay in between. The germline V gene encodes CDR1 LNHDA and CDR2 SQIVND (reference sequence). The CDR3 spans 17 residues. In nucleotides, the CDR3 is TGTGCCAGTAGTATCTCGAGCGGAAGCTCTGGGGCCAACGTCCTGACTTTC. Protein product: CASSISSGSSGANVLTF.

The rearrangement links TRBV14 to TRBJ2-1; 11 bases are shared with TRBD2. Germline-derived CDR1 and CDR2 are SGHDN and FVKESK. Trimming took 3 bases from V and 3 from J; bases not matched to a gene: 7. CDR3 length: 17 residues. In nucleotides, the CDR3 is TGTGCCAGCAGCCACCAACCACTAGCGGGAGACTACAATGAGCAGTTCTTC. Translating it yields CASSHQPLAGDYNEQFF.

The J gene is TRBJ1-1, the V gene TRBV11-2, with D possibly being TRBD1 (5 bases). The CDR3 totals 12 residues. V gave up 3 bases and J gave up 6 bases, with 8 bases separating them. The V gene's germline CDR1 is SGHAT and CDR2 FQNNGV. The CDR3 protein is CASSFTGAEAFF. CDR3 in DNA: TGTGCCAGCAGCTTTACAGGAGCTGAAGCTTTCTTT.

The chain carries TRBV11-3 and TRBJ2-7; 15 bases align to TRBD2. Germline V gives CDR1 SGHNT, CDR2 YENEEA. Trimming cost V 1 base and J 1 base; bases outside gene matches: 11. This CDR3 has 20 residues. Here the CDR3 reads CASSLAGLAGGPSFSYEQYF. In DNA form, the CDR3 reads TGTGCCAGCAGCTTAGCAGGACTAGCGGGAGGGCCCTCCTTTTCCTACGAGCAGTACTTC.

V is TRBV4-2 and J is TRBJ1-2, with D possibly TRBD1 on 6 matching bases. V gave up 0 bases and J gave up 4 bases, with 9 bases separating them. The V gene's germline CDR1 is LGHNA and CDR2 YNFKEQ. The CDR3 length is 14 residues. The CDR3 bases are TGTGCCAGCAGCCAAGACGGGACACGCTATGGCTACACCTTC. This codes for CASSQDGTRYGYTF.

V and J are TRBV28 and TRBJ1-6; D is unresolved. The CDR3 sequence is 13 residues long. Trimming cost V 7 bases and J 3 bases, with 7 bases left between them. The V gene's germline CDR1 is MDHEN and CDR2 SYDVKM. The CDR3 spells CASTPGYNSPLHF. In DNA, the CDR3 is TGTGCCAGCACCCCGGGCTATAATTCACCCCTCCACTTT.

This chain connects TRBV10-1 to TRBJ1-1; 7 bases are a match to TRBD1. The CDR3 loop spans 13 amino acids. Germline CDR1 is WNHNN and CDR2 is SYGVQD (reference sequence). The V and J ends lost 7 bases and 5 bases, in that order; junction bases with no gene match: 7. The CDR3 nucleotides are TGCGCCAGCACCTTGACAGGGAGTACTGAAGCTTTCTTT. Amino acids: CASTLTGSTEAFF.

This clone was seen only once. The rearrangement joins TRBV6-5 to TRBJ2-5; possibly TRBD1 for D (5 bases). Germline CDR1 reads MNHEY; CDR2 reads SVGAGI. V was clipped by 7 bases and J by 2 bases, with 11 bases between them. The CDR3 totals 13 residues. CDR3 sequence: CASTRQRQETQYF. The CDR3 bases are TGTGCCAGCACTAGACAGAGACAAGAGACCCAGTACTTC.

V and J are TRBV7-2 and TRBJ2-7; 11 positions agree with TRBD2. This CDR3 contains 15 residues. Germline lookup yields CDR1 SGHTA and CDR2 FQGNSA. Trimming took 1 base from V and 5 from J; bases not matched to a gene: 4. CDR3 nucleotides: TGTGCCAGCAGCTTAGTACTAGCGGGAGAAAACGAGCAGTACTTC. It codes for CASSLVLAGENEQYF.

This clone has only one observation. The DNA of the CDR3 is TGTGCCAGCACCTACTTCCAGACAGGGTCTGGCGAGCAGTACTTC. It translates to CASTYFQTGSGEQYF. This rearrangement joins TRBV6-5 to TRBJ2-7; TRBD1 matches at 7 bases. This CDR3 is 15 amino acids long. Trimming took 7 bases from V and 6 from J; bases not matched to a gene: 15. The V gene's germline CDR1 is MNHEY and CDR2 SVGAGI.

CDR3 in DNA: TGTGCCAGTAGCCCAGGGTTACCGGGGGAGCTGTTTTTT. It translates to CASSPGLPGELFF. The chain joins TRBV19 to TRBJ2-2; D perhaps matches TRBD1 (5 bases). Trimming removed 6 bases from V and 8 bases from J, with 13 bases in between. Germline V CDR1 and CDR2: LNHDA, SQIVND (reference sequence). The CDR3 is 13 amino acids.

This clone has just one count. This chain connects TRBV5-1 to TRBJ2-1; 7 bases map to TRBD2. The germline gives CDR1 SGHRS, CDR2 YFSETQ. The CDR3 extends over 14 amino acids. After removal of 0 bases from V and 6 bases from J, the junction contained 3 bases not matched to a gene. CDR3 sequence (DNA): TGCGCCAGCAGCTTGGTGGCGGGGGTCAATGAGCAGTTCTTC. This gives the protein CASSLVAGVNEQFF.

The V and J genes are TRBV5-4 and TRBJ2-2; D might be TRBD1 (5 bases). Trimming stripped 4 bases from V and 2 bases from J, with 9 bases between. This CDR3 has 14 amino acids. Germline V gives CDR1 SGHNT, CDR2 YYREEE (reference sequence). The CDR3 bases are TGTGCCAGCAGCGCCGACAGTAACACCGGGGAGCTGTTTTTT. It translates to CASSADSNTGELFF.

This sequence joins TRBV7-2 and TRBJ2-5, with 9 bases that match TRBD2. This CDR3 has 14 residues. Trimming removed 8 bases from V and 3 bases from J; junction bases left unmatched: 7. CDR1 is SGHTA and CDR2 is FQGNSA in the germline V gene. The CDR3 nucleotides are TGTGCCAGCGGAATGACTAGCGGTGAAGAGACCCAGTACTTC. This gives the protein CASGMTSGEETQYF.

This chain uses TRBV10-3 with TRBJ2-3, with D tentatively TRBD2 (5 bases). The CDR3 is 13 residues long. The V end was cut by 5 bases, the J end by 8 bases, with 14 bases between. The germline V gene has CDR1 ENHRY and CDR2 SYGVKD. DNA for the CDR3: TGTGCCATCAGTTGGCCCCCTGGGAGTACGCAGTATTTT. Encoded protein: CAISWPPGSTQYF.